Listed here are 2 T cell receptor beta chains from one sample, sequenced in a study of blood T cell repertoires in COVID-19. Sequenced by immunoSEQ multiplex PCR; TCRdb stores in-frame clones only, minus some. The table shows around 210,000 clones, with 70% to 90% occurring only once. Sequenced material: peripheral blood. The receptors here all came from a man aged 50-60 years with COVID-19, enrolled during active disease.

The chain uses TRBV18 and TRBJ1-1; TRBD1 aligns across 7 bases. Germline CDR1 and CDR2: KGHSH and LQKENI. J was trimmed by 8 bases and V by 0 bases; bases with no gene match: 9. The CDR3 is made up of 15 amino acids. CDR3: CASSPPSGQWAEAFF. The CDR3 bases are TGTGCCAGCTCACCACCGTCGGGACAGTGGGCGGAAGCTTTCTTT.

On this clone: No DNA is shown, since the ends of the CDR3 on it are uncertain; the CDR3 is the one TCRdb lists. This CDR3 is CASSSSTGRDTQYF. This chain uses TRBV6-5 with TRBJ2-3; the table's D call of TRBD1 was not tested on the DNA. Germline loops: CDR1 MNHEY, CDR2 SVGAGI. Both ends counted, the CDR3 spans 14 residues.